Listed here are 11 T cell receptor beta chains from one sample, sequenced in a study of T cell changes during pregnancy in multiple sclerosis. Clones were read by immunoSEQ multiplex PCR, and TCRdb kept only the in-frame ones, dropping some. Of tens of thousands of clones listed, 90% to 95% are singletons. The source material was CD4+ T cells from peripheral blood mononuclear cells, sampled in the third trimester of pregnancy. Receptors were obtained from a female donor in good health, enrolled as a control in a pregnancy study.

V gene TRBV7-2 combines with J gene TRBJ1-1; D gene ambiguous. From germline, CDR1 is SGHTA and CDR2 FQGNSA. CDR3 size: 15 residues. The V end lost 5 bases, the J end lost 2 bases, and 15 bases lay between the germline ends. CDR3 bases: TGTGCCAGCAGCCCTCATTTTAGAGCCAACACTGAAGCTTTCTTT. This gives the protein CASSPHFRANTEAFF. Together with reference TRBV7-2 and TRBJ1-1, the CDR3 gives the full variable domain: GAGVSQSPSNKVTEKGKDVELRCDPISGHTALYWYRQSLGQGLEFLIYFQGNSAPDKSGLPSDRFSAERTGGSVSTLTIQRTQQEDSAVYLCASSPHFRANTEAFFGQGTRLTVV.

The chain employs TRBV11-3 and TRBJ2-5; 7 bases are shared with TRBD1. CDR1 and CDR2 (germline): SGHNT, YENEEA. This CDR3 has 13 residues. The ends lost 4 bases at V and 5 bases at J; junction bases unmatched: 4. In DNA, the CDR3 is TGTGCCAGCAGCTCCGGGACAGAGGAGACCCAGTACTTC. As protein: CASSSGTEETQYF.

This chain links TRBV14 with TRBJ1-6; D is ambiguous. The V end was cut by 1 base, the J end by 7 bases, with 8 bases between. The CDR3 has 14 amino acids. Germline-derived CDR1 and CDR2 are SGHDN and FVKESK. CDR3 sequence reads: CASSQAFSNSPLHF. DNA for the CDR3: TGTGCCAGCAGCCAAGCCTTCTCGAATTCACCCCTCCACTTT.

This chain links TRBV6-5 with TRBJ1-1, with D possibly TRBD1 on 5 matching bases. Germline CDR1 and CDR2: MNHEY and SVGAGI. This CDR3 region has 14 residues. V was clipped by 0 bases and J by 2 bases, with 7 bases between them. In DNA, the CDR3 is TGTGCCAGCAGTTACTCAGGGGCCAACACTGAAGCTTTCTTT. As protein: CASSYSGANTEAFF.

This clone appeared a single time. V and J are TRBV6-1 and TRBJ2-5; weak D call: TRBD2 (6 bases). Trimming took off 5 bases at V and 4 bases at J, with 14 bases between the two ends. The CDR3 length is 14 residues. Germline loops: CDR1 MNHNS, CDR2 SASEGT. CDR3 DNA: TGTGCCAGCAGTCCGCGGGGCCGAGGAGAGACCCAGTACTTC. As protein: CASSPRGRGETQYF.

The chain has TRBV9 and TRBJ2-3; D gene unclear. Trimming left V 1 base short and J 0 bases short, with 15 bases between. This CDR3 spans 17 amino acids. Looked up from germline, CDR1 is SGDLS and CDR2 is YYNGEE. The CDR3 sequence is CASSVTGSLPSTDTQYF. The CDR3 DNA reads TGTGCCAGCAGCGTAACCGGGTCCTTACCTAGCACAGATACGCAGTATTTT.

This CDR3 reads CASRELGQAPANYGYTF. In nucleotides, the CDR3 is TGTGCCAGCAGGGAGTTGGGACAGGCCCCAGCTAACTATGGCTACACCTTC. This rearrangement joins TRBV27 to TRBJ1-2, with 8 positions matching TRBD1. The V gene's germline CDR1 is MNHEY and CDR2 SMNVEV (reference sequence). V trimming: 6 bases; J trimming: 0 bases; junction bases outside the gene matches: 12. The CDR3 sequence is 17 residues long.

This rearrangement joins TRBV6-6 to TRBJ1-2; TRBD1 matches at 9 bases. The germline CDR1 and CDR2 sequences are MNHNY and SVGAGI (reference sequence). V lost 6 bases and J lost 4; bases outside the gene matches: 9. The CDR3 sequence is 15 residues long. The CDR3 spells CASSPWTGESYGYTF. CDR3 nucleotides: TGTGCCAGCAGCCCCTGGACAGGGGAGTCCTATGGCTACACCTTC.

This clone was recorded only once. The chain combines TRBV23-1 with TRBJ2-1; 16 bases are shared with TRBD2. TRBV23-1 is annotated as an ORF whose role is uncertain. The J segment lost 2 bases and the V segment lost 8 bases, leaving 12 bases of the junction unmatched. The CDR3 contains 19 residues. CDR3 bases: TGCGCCAGCGGGCCACCGGGACTAGCGGGGGGGACTACCTACAATGAGCAGTTCTTC. It encodes CASGPPGLAGGTTYNEQFF.

This clone was recorded once. This sequence joins TRBV4-1 and TRBJ2-2; the match to TRBD1 covers 7 bases. The germline gives CDR1 MGHRA, CDR2 YSYEKL. The CDR3 has 19 residues. V dropped 0 bases and J dropped 4; count of bases not matched to a gene: 14. The CDR3 DNA is TGCGCCAGCAGCCAAGAATGGGCAGGGGGAACCCTTAGCACCGGGGAGCTGTTTTTT. The encoded protein is CASSQEWAGGTLSTGELFF.

The rearrangement joins TRBV11-3 to TRBJ1-1; D is unclear. CDR1 is SGHNT and CDR2 is YENEEA in the germline V gene. Trimming took off 2 bases at V and 1 base at J, with 5 bases between the two ends. CDR3 size: 13 residues. The chain's CDR3 is CASSLTRNTEAFF. The CDR3 bases are TGTGCCAGCAGCTTAACGAGGAACACTGAAGCTTTCTTT.